These 11 T cell receptor beta chains were sequenced from one sample in a study of T cell changes during pregnancy in multiple sclerosis. The assay was immunoSEQ multiplex PCR, and TCRdb's table has in-frame clones only and misses some. The sample carries tens of thousands of clones, roughly nine tenths recorded once. The sample in question was PBMCs, obtained in the first trimester of pregnancy. The origin of the receptors is a female donor in good health, serving as a control in a pregnancy study. Some clones in this sample may be carry-over from other donors' samples.

This clone was seen a few times. This chain connects TRBV2 to TRBJ1-2; a possible D gene is TRBD1 (5 bases). Trimming removed 6 bases from V and 4 bases from J, with 6 bases in between. This CDR3 is 11 amino acids long. The V gene's germline CDR1 is SNHLY and CDR2 FYNNEI. The CDR3 here is CASRGGYGYTF. CDR3 DNA: TGTGCCAGCAGGGGGGGCTATGGCTACACCTTC.

The CDR3 DNA reads TGTGCCAGCTCACCGCTTACCGACAGGGTGGGCACTGAAGCTTTCTTT. It translates to CASSPLTDRVGTEAFF. The chain uses TRBV18 and TRBJ1-1, with 7 bases aligning to TRBD1. This CDR3 is 16 amino acids long. V was clipped by 3 bases and J by 4 bases; unmatched bases: 11. Germline CDR1 reads KGHSH; CDR2 reads LQKENI.

A remark on this clone: The sample has other DNA sequences that encode this CDR3 too. The chain recombines TRBV6-6 with TRBJ1-1, with D possibly TRBD1 on 5 matching bases. The CDR3 sequence is 13 residues long. Trimming removed 6 bases at V and 7 bases at J, with 15 bases between. Germline V gives CDR1 MNHNY, CDR2 SVGAGI (reference sequence). CDR3 sequence (DNA): TGTGCCAGCAGCGGGCAGGGTCCCCATGAAGCTTTCTTT. Amino acid sequence: CASSGQGPHEAFF.

Here the CDR3 reads CAGRGGQNTGELFF. The CDR3 nucleotides are TGTGCCGGACGCGGGGGCCAGAACACCGGGGAGCTGTTTTTT. The chain joins TRBV28 to TRBJ2-2, with D maybe TRBD2 (7 bases). V was trimmed by 11 bases and J by 1 base, leaving 14 bases between them. The length of the CDR3 is 14 residues. Germline CDR1 and CDR2: MDHEN and SYDVKM.

The chain carries TRBV12-5 and TRBJ2-1; TRBD2 matches 8 bases. CDR1 is LGHNT and CDR2 is FRNRAP in the germline V gene. With 7 bases clipped from V and 7 bases from J, the junction kept 6 bases outside the gene matches. The CDR3 is made up of 13 amino acids. In DNA form, the CDR3 reads TGTGCTAGTGCCCGGGGGGGCGGGAATGAGCAGTTCTTC. This gives the protein CASARGGGNEQFF.

The sample holds a few counts of this clone. This chain joins TRBV11-1 and TRBJ2-7, with D perhaps matching TRBD2 (5 bases). Germline V gene data show CDR1 as SGHAT and CDR2 as FQDESV (reference sequence). V was clipped by 5 bases and J by 0 bases, with 14 bases between them. The CDR3 is 15 amino acids. The CDR3 loop reads CASSGDYAHSYEQYF. The DNA of the CDR3 is TGTGCCAGCAGCGGTGACTATGCCCACTCCTACGAGCAGTACTTC.

This clone showed up just once. The V call is TRBV21-1, the J call TRBJ2-7; no check of the table's D call, TRBD2, against the DNA was made. TRBV21-1 is assigned pseudogene status. The length of the CDR3 is 17 residues. In DNA form, the CDR3 reads TGTGCCAGCAGCAAAGAGGGGTGGACTAGCCACTTGTACGAGCAGTACTTC. Amino acids: CASSKEGWTSHLYEQYF.

This clone has only a few counts. The same CDR3 can be traced to other DNA sequences in this sample. The V gene is TRBV4-3, the J gene TRBJ2-6, with a possible D match to TRBD2 (7 bases). Between the trimmed V and J ends, which lost 4 bases and 0 bases, there was a span of 22 bases. Germline V gene sequence: CDR1 LGHNA, CDR2 YSLEER. This CDR3 is built from 20 residues. The CDR3 nucleotides read TGCGCCAGCAGCCGTACCGGGGTGGGGGGGCTTCTCTCTGGGGCCAACGTCCTGACTTTC. Protein: CASSRTGVGGLLSGANVLTF.

The chain joins TRBV5-4 to TRBJ2-7; 14 positions match TRBD2. The CDR3 sequence is 18 residues long. Germline-derived CDR1 and CDR2 are SGHNT and YYREEE (reference sequence). The ends lost 6 bases at V and 7 bases at J; junction bases unmatched: 18. This CDR3 reads CASTTRGTSGGPVGEQYF. CDR3 nucleotides: TGTGCCAGCACAACGCGTGGGACTAGCGGGGGACCCGTGGGGGAGCAGTACTTC.

For the CDR3, the DNA is TGTGCCAGCAGCTTGTATCTAGCGGGGGTACACAATGAGCAGTTCTTC. It translates to CASSLYLAGVHNEQFF. This chain links TRBV5-6 with TRBJ2-1, with 10 bases aligning to TRBD2. CDR3 size: 16 residues. CDR1 SGHDT and CDR2 YYEEEE come from the germline V gene. J was trimmed by 5 bases and V by 1 base; bases with no gene match: 6.

The V call is TRBV10-1, the J call TRBJ2-3; 8 bases line up with TRBD2. This CDR3 region has 15 residues. Looked up from germline, CDR1 is WNHNN and CDR2 is SYGVQD (reference sequence). V lost 4 bases and J lost 2; bases outside the gene matches: 5. The CDR3 DNA reads as TGCGCCAGCAGTGCGGCGGGGGGATTCACAGATACGCAGTATTTT. This gives the protein CASSAAGGFTDTQYF.